The rows below give T cell receptor beta chains drawn from one sample of a study of blood T cell repertoires in COVID-19. Assay: immunoSEQ multiplex PCR; the TCRdb copy retains only in-frame clones and omits some. The table has a few hundred thousand clones, about 89% seen once. The source material was peripheral blood. The receptors stem from a man aged 25-40 years with acute or convalescent COVID-19. Both conserved end residues are part of each CDR3. Fields, in order: V gene, clone size, D gene, J gene, CDR3 DNA, CDR3 protein. D genes are given only for firm matches. The size field is filled for only some rows; it gives once, few, many or a size class.

TRBV11-2	.	TRBD2	TRBJ2-1	TGTGCCAGCAGCTTAGAAGGTCTAGCGGGAGTCAATGAGCAGTTCTTC	CASSLEGLAGVNEQFF
TRBV5-1	.	.	TRBJ1-1	TGCGCCAGCAGCTTGACCCCAGGAAACACTGAAGCTTTCTTT	CASSLTPGNTEAFF
TRBV30	once	TRBD1	TRBJ1-1	TGTGCCTGGAGTGAACAGGGGAGTAATGCTTTCTTT	CAWSEQGSNAFF
TRBV7-8	.	.	TRBJ2-3	TGTGCCAGCAGCTTGACACGTAGCACAGATACGCAGTATTTT	CASSLTRSTDTQYF
TRBV30	.	TRBD1	TRBJ2-2	TGTGCCTGGGGGACAGGGGGCACGAACACCGGGGAGCTGTTTTTT	CAWGTGGTNTGELFF
TRBV27	.	.	TRBJ2-2	TGTGCCAGCAGTTTGTCGCTTAGCCTAGCGATACCCGGGGAGCTGTTTTTT	CASSLSLSLAIPGELFF
TRBV28	.	TRBD1	TRBJ1-4	TGTGCCAGCAGTTTAACGGACAGGGTGGAAAAACTGTTTTTT	CASSLTDRVEKLFF
TRBV6-5	.	.	TRBJ2-2	TGTGCCAGCAGAGGCGGGCCCCCCGGGGAGCTGTTTTTT	CASRGGPPGELFF
TRBV9	.	.	TRBJ1-2	TGTGCCAGCAGCGTTAGGGGTGAGGATGTGCGCTACACCTTC	CASSVRGEDVRYTF
TRBV3-1/TRBV3-2	.	TRBD1	TRBJ1-3	TGTGCCAGCAGCCTAAAGGGGGCCTCTGGAAACACCATATATTTT	CASSLKGASGNTIYF
TRBV28	.	.	TRBJ1-5	TGTGCCAGCAGGAACAGGGTCGATAGTCAGCCCCAGCATTTT	CASRNRVDSQPQHF
TRBV5-4	.	.	TRBJ1-1	TGTGCCAGCAGCCTCAGTCGGGGTACGAACACTGAAGCTTTCTTT	CASSLSRGTNTEAFF
TRBV2	.	.	TRBJ1-1	TGTGCCAGCAGTGAATCGTGGTCCCCGAGTCTAACTGAAGCTTTCTTT	CASSESWSPSLTEAFF
TRBV28	.	TRBD1	TRBJ1-4	TGTGCCAGCAGGGGACAGGGAACTGAAAAACTGTTTTTT	CASRGQGTEKLFF
TRBV27	few	TRBD1	TRBJ1-6	TGTGCCAGCAGTCGGGACAGGGGGTTTCATTCACCCCTCCACTTT	CASSRDRGFHSPLHF
TRBV5-1	once	TRBD2	TRBJ2-5	TGCGCCAGCAGCGTGGGGACTAGCGGGAGAGAGACCCAGTACTTC	CASSVGTSGRETQYF
TRBV12-3/TRBV12-4	once	.	TRBJ1-5	TGTGCCAGCAGTTTTAGCCGACCGCCCCAGCATTTT	CASSFSRPPQHF
TRBV7-9	few	TRBD1	TRBJ1-4	TGTGCCAGCAGCCGGACAGGGGCAACTAATGAAAAACTGTTTTTT	CASSRTGATNEKLFF
TRBV9	.	TRBD2	TRBJ2-7	TGTGCCAGCAGCGCCGGGGGGACCTACGAGCAGTACTTC	CASSAGGTYEQYF
TRBV4-1	.	TRBD1	TRBJ2-7	TGCGCCAGCAGCCAAGGATCTTTACAGGGGTTACCCTATGAGCAGTACTTC	CASSQGSLQGLPYEQYF